One T cell receptor beta chain is described in this entry. Its antigen is undetermined. The data are from a study of T cells in Graves' hyperthyroidism and ophthalmopathy. Study results and limitations: Onset of ophthalmopathy came a median around 6.2 months after the model predicted it. Ophthalmopathy stood apart from stable hyperthyroidism in a 13 V-J model.

The CDR3 regions of TCR beta were amplified from RNA transcripts. A first-round RT-PCR of the TCR CDR3 used the HTBI primer set. TCRdb redid the calling of the multiplex PCR reads with MiXCR, one entry per CDR3 protein. The sample shows roughly 700,000 distinct CDR3 sequences, 13% to 15% of them seen only once. In patients aged 18 to 65, hyperthyroidism was newly diagnosed, with duration under 2 months. Fresh peripheral blood, 10 ml, was the source of the PBMCs. V lost 4 bases to trimming and J lost 2 bases; unmatched junction nucleotides: 7. The germline CDR1 and CDR2 sequences are MDHEN and SYDVKM. This CDR3 is 15 amino acids long.

Material: blood. The rearrangement joins TRBV28 to TRBJ2-7; 8 bases line up with TRBD2. The clonotype originates from a woman under 30 with Graves' hyperthyroidism. CDR3 DNA: TGTGCCAGCAGTTATATAAGCGGGGGACCCTACGAGCAGTACTTC. Translated: CASSYISGGPYEQYF.